These 29 T cell receptor beta chains were sequenced from one sample in a study of T cells after yellow fever vaccination. One entry per CDR3 protein, called by TCRdb with MiXCR from the 5' RACE reads. The table has some 340,000 distinct CDR3 sequences, about 10% seen once; the top ten hold about 3.5%. Sample: CD4+ T cells sorted from PBMCs, taken 45 days after the yellow fever booster vaccination. The receptors were gathered from a man younger than 30 who received the YFV17D yellow fever vaccine.

There are a few counts of this clonotype. This likely comes from a read error, as the CDR3 has no conserved phenylalanine or tryptophan at its end. The DNA is left out, because the CDR3 cannot be placed on it with certainty; the CDR3 is given as TCRdb lists it. This chain links TRBV25-1 with TRBJ1-2; TRBD1, the table's D call, was not compared with the DNA. The germline gives CDR1 MGHDK, CDR2 SYGVNS. 13 amino acids form the CDR3, both terminal residues included. The CDR3 is CASSERGQGPLSY.

This clonotype showed up just a few times. The CDR3 loop reads CASSQMENIQYF. The CDR3 DNA follows: TGTGCCAGCAGCCAAATGGAAAACATTCAGTACTTC. V and J are TRBV3-1 and TRBJ2-4; D gene ambiguous. This CDR3 is 12 amino acids long. The germline gives CDR1 LGHDT, CDR2 YNNKEL (reference sequence). Trimming stripped 2 bases from V and 5 bases from J, with 4 bases between.

This clonotype has a handful of counts. V and J are TRBV28 and TRBJ1-2; 9 bases align to TRBD1. The V gene's germline CDR1 is MDHEN and CDR2 SYDVKM. The CDR3 loop spans 14 amino acids. V lost 8 bases and J lost 5; bases outside the gene matches: 9. CDR3 in amino acids: CASASSGQGYGYTF. The CDR3 region has the DNA TGTGCCAGCGCATCTTCGGGACAGGGTTATGGCTACACCTTC.

This clonotype came up many times. The gene calls are TRBV4-1 and TRBJ2-5, with D possibly being TRBD1 or TRBD2 (5 bases each). V lost 1 base and J lost 2, with 14 bases in between. Germline CDR1 and CDR2: MGHRA and YSYEKL. CDR3 length equals 16 residues. Here the CDR3 DNA reads TGCGCCAGCAGCCAAGGGGGTACGGGGCGTCAAGAGACCCAGTACTTC. Protein: CASSQGGTGRQETQYF.

This chain links TRBV21-1 with TRBJ2-7. TRBV21-1 is reported as a pseudogene. This CDR3 region has 13 residues. The CDR3 spells CASSSDSSYEQYV. The CDR3 DNA follows: TGTGCCAGCAGTTCGGATAGCTCCTACGAGCAGTACGTC.

This clonotype was seen more than once but under ten times. V and J are TRBV4-1 and TRBJ1-4; D perhaps matches TRBD1 (5 bases). The CDR3 runs 18 residues. V was cut by 4 bases and J by 7 bases, with 25 bases left in between. Germline CDR1 MGHRA, CDR2 YSYEKL. The CDR3 DNA reads as TGCGCCAGCAGCCTCTGGGGACCGTCCTCTCCGTCAGGTGAAAAACTGTTTTTT. This codes for CASSLWGPSSPSGEKLFF.

The chain has TRBV6-5 and TRBJ2-2; D unresolved. Germline-derived CDR1 and CDR2 are MNHEY and SVGAGI. Trimming shortened V by 1 base and J by 1 base, and 10 bases separated the two germline ends. CDR3 length: 16 amino acids. The CDR3 sequence: CASSYLRAGNTGELFF. CDR3 DNA: TGTGCCAGCAGTTACTTAAGAGCTGGGAACACCGGGGAGCTGTTTTTT.

This clonotype has a handful of counts. The chain has TRBV12-3 or TRBV12-4 and TRBJ1-6; 8 bases agree with TRBD1. Losses at the gene ends were 5 bases for V and 0 bases for J; bases not matched to a gene: 15. The CDR3 extends over 20 amino acids. CDR3 sequence (DNA): TGTGCCAGCAGTAGCCTATTCCGGACAGGGCGTAGCTCCTATAATTCACCCCTCCACTTT. Amino acids: CASSSLFRTGRSSYNSPLHF.

This clonotype was counted only a few times. This chain connects TRBV4-3 to TRBJ2-2, with D maybe TRBD2 (6 bases). V lost 1 base and J lost 3, with 12 bases in between. This CDR3 has 16 amino acids. Germline assignment: CDR1 LGHNA and CDR2 YSLEER. The CDR3 region has the DNA TGCGCCAGCAGCCAAGCGCGGGGCGGAGACACCGGGGAGCTGTTTTTT. It codes for CASSQARGGDTGELFF.

The rearrangement joins TRBV6-6 to TRBJ2-3; D gene ambiguous. CDR3 length equals 13 residues. Trimming took 7 bases from V and 8 from J, leaving 16 bases between them. Germline V gene sequence: CDR1 MNHNY, CDR2 SVGAGI (reference sequence). The CDR3 reads CASINVPHATQYF. CDR3 in DNA: TGTGCCAGCATAAATGTACCGCACGCTACGCAGTATTTT.

This rearrangement joins TRBV12-3 or TRBV12-4 to TRBJ1-6; D gene unclear. The CDR3 covers 13 residues. V lost 1 base and J 9 bases, leaving 7 bases between the germline ends. The CDR3 loop reads CASSLVDGSPLHF. The CDR3 DNA reads TGTGCCAGCAGTTTAGTAGACGGTTCACCCCTCCACTTT.

The genes are TRBV6-2 or TRBV6-3 and TRBJ2-3, with 8 bases fitting TRBD2. V lost 6 bases and J lost 10; bases outside the gene matches: 18. Germline CDR1 reads MNHEY; CDR2 reads SVGEGT. CDR3 length: 16 amino acids. The CDR3 DNA follows: TGTGCCAGCAGCCCCGACGTCGGGAGGGGGGGGTCTCCGCAGTATTTT. Its translation is CASSPDVGRGGSPQYF.

This clonotype was detected a few times. V and J are TRBV27 and TRBJ2-3; 8 bases align to TRBD2. Germline values: CDR1 MNHEY, CDR2 SMNVEV (reference sequence). This CDR3 contains 14 residues. V trimming: 9 bases; J trimming: 4 bases; junction bases outside the gene matches: 9. CDR3 nucleotide sequence: TGTGCCAGTAGGCGGGGGGCAGGGGCAGATACGCAGTATTTT. Translating it yields CASRRGAGADTQYF.

The V gene is TRBV20-1, the J gene TRBJ1-2; perhaps TRBD1 as D (5 bases). V lost 6 bases to trimming and J lost 4 bases, with 15 bases between them. Germline V gene lookup returns CDR1 DFQATT and CDR2 SNEGSKA (reference sequence). This CDR3 has 13 amino acids. DNA of the CDR3: TGCAGTGCCGCCCGGGGGGAGAGCTATGGCTACACCTTC. Residues: CSAARGESYGYTF.

The chain couples TRBV6-5 to TRBJ1-1; D may be TRBD1 (6 bases). V was shortened by 6 bases and J by 0 bases, with 11 bases between the two germline ends. This CDR3 comprises 14 residues. Per the germline V gene, CDR1 is MNHEY and CDR2 is SVGAGI. The CDR3 here is CASRAQGMNTEAFF. The CDR3 coding sequence is TGTGCCAGCAGAGCACAGGGAATGAACACTGAAGCTTTCTTT.

The chain has TRBV18 and TRBJ2-1, with a tentative D call TRBD2 (5 bases). The CDR3 spans 18 residues. Trimming cost V 2 bases and J 5 bases, with 22 bases left between them. Germline V lookup: CDR1 KGHSH, CDR2 LQKENI. The CDR3 region is CASSPIVISAASDNEQFF. The CDR3 DNA is TGTGCCAGCTCACCAATAGTAATTAGCGCCGCATCCGACAATGAGCAGTTCTTC.

The chain has TRBV5-1 and TRBJ1-1, with D unresolved. V was pared by 0 bases and J by 1 base, with 13 bases between. The CDR3 extends over 16 amino acids. From germline, CDR1 is SGHRS and CDR2 YFSETQ. The chain's CDR3 is CASSLAWGGGNTEAFF. In nucleotides, the CDR3 is TGCGCCAGCAGCTTGGCTTGGGGAGGAGGGAACACTGAAGCTTTCTTT.

Only a few counts were recorded for this clonotype. The chain combines TRBV30 with TRBJ1-2; 7 positions agree with TRBD1. The V gene end was trimmed by 2 bases and the J gene end by 4 bases; junction bases not matched to a gene: 4. The CDR3 consists of 13 residues. The germline CDR1 and CDR2 sequences are GTSNPN and SVGIG (reference sequence). CDR3 nucleotides: TGTGCCTGGAGTATGCGGACAGGCTATGGCTACACCTTC. Residues: CAWSMRTGYGYTF.

The rearrangement joins TRBV7-9 to TRBJ1-2; D unresolved. This CDR3 is built from 15 residues. V was trimmed by 1 base and J by 3 bases, leaving 12 bases between them. Germline CDR1 SEHNR, CDR2 FQNEAQ (reference sequence). CDR3 protein: CASSLGGSIDYGYTF. In DNA, the CDR3 is TGTGCCAGCAGCTTAGGAGGCAGTATCGACTATGGCTACACCTTC. Together with reference TRBV7-9 and TRBJ1-2, the CDR3 gives the full variable domain: DTGVSQNPRHKITKRGQNVTFRCDPISEHNRLYWYRQTLGQGPEFLTYFQNEAQLEKSRLLSDRFSAERPKGSFSTLEIQRTEQGDSAMYLCASSLGGSIDYGYTFGSGTRLTVV.

CDR3 coding DNA: TGTGCCAGCAGCTCGCGGGGGGGTGGAAACACCATATATTTT. Translated: CASSSRGGGNTIYF. This rearrangement joins TRBV7-2 to TRBJ1-3, with D tentatively TRBD1 (5 bases). The germline CDR1 and CDR2 sequences are SGHTA and FQGNSA. The CDR3 contains 14 residues. V was cut by 4 bases and J by 3 bases, with 10 bases left in between.

This clonotype was seen a handful of times. The chain uses TRBV7-2 and TRBJ2-2, with D possibly being TRBD1 or TRBD2 (5 bases each). The CDR3 length is 16 residues. Trimming removed 2 bases at V and 7 bases at J, with 17 bases between. CDR1 and CDR2 (germline): SGHTA, FQGNSA. CDR3 amino acids: CASSLSSGPPGGELFF. CDR3 in DNA: TGTGCCAGCAGCTTATCTTCGGGGCCCCCGGGCGGGGAGCTGTTTTTT.

This clonotype turned up a few times. V and J are TRBV7-2 and TRBJ1-6; 7 bases agree with TRBD1. V dropped 3 bases and J dropped 7; count of bases not matched to a gene: 9. In germline, CDR1 is SGHTA, CDR2 FQGNSA. The CDR3 is made up of 16 amino acids. The chain's CDR3 is CASSFGQVGMNSPLHF. CDR3 nucleotide sequence: TGTGCCAGCAGCTTCGGACAGGTCGGCATGAATTCACCCCTCCACTTT.

This clonotype has only a few counts. V is TRBV5-4 and J is TRBJ1-1; weak D call: TRBD1 (6 bases). Trimming stripped 2 bases from V and 4 bases from J, with 12 bases between. Germline assignment: CDR1 SGHNT and CDR2 YYREEE (reference sequence). The CDR3 loop spans 14 amino acids. In nucleotides, the CDR3 is TGTGCCAGCAGCTTAATCATGGGGGCCACTGAAGCTTTCTTT. This sequence encodes CASSLIMGATEAFF.

The V gene is TRBV2, the J gene TRBJ2-4, with 7 positions matching TRBD1. With V trimmed by 7 bases and J by 2 bases, 11 bases remained unmatched. Germline V gene lookup returns CDR1 SNHLY and CDR2 FYNNEI. The CDR3 is 16 amino acids. This CDR3 reads CASTRQGIYTKNIQYF. The CDR3, as DNA: TGTGCCAGCACGAGACAGGGAATTTATACCAAAAACATTCAGTACTTC. The variable domain in full, completed from reference TRBV2 and TRBJ2-4, reads EPEVTQTPSHQVTQMGQEVILRCVPISNHLYFYWYRQILGQKVEFLVSFYNNEISEKSEIFDDQFSVERPDGSNFTLKIRSTKLEDSAMYFCASTRQGIYTKNIQYFGAGTRLSVL.

This clonotype has more than one count but fewer than ten. The V call is TRBV3-1, the J call TRBJ1-5, with TRBD1 matching over 7 bases. V gave up 1 base and J gave up 6 bases; unmatched junction bases: 3. Germline V gene lookup returns CDR1 LGHDT and CDR2 YNNKEL (reference sequence). This CDR3 is built from 14 residues. The CDR3 loop reads CASSQAQGRQPQHF. The CDR3 nucleotides are TGTGCCAGCAGCCAAGCACAGGGGCGTCAGCCCCAGCATTTT.

The gene calls are TRBV20-1 and TRBJ1-2; 7 bases match TRBD1. The germline CDR1 and CDR2 sequences are DFQATT and SNEGSKA (reference sequence). There are 12 residues in the CDR3. V was clipped by 6 bases and J by 4 bases; unmatched bases: 5. The CDR3 DNA sequence: TGCAGTGCCGACAGGGCCACCTATGGCTACACCTTC. Translated: CSADRATYGYTF.

This clonotype was seen only once. This chain connects TRBV11-2 to TRBJ2-7; possibly TRBD1 or TRBD2 for D (5 bases each). This CDR3 has 13 amino acids. Between the trimmed V and J ends, which lost 4 bases and 8 bases, there was a span of 15 bases. Germline V CDR1 and CDR2: SGHAT, FQNNGV. Here the CDR3 reads CASSSRQRDKQYF. In DNA, the CDR3 is TGTGCCAGCAGCTCCAGACAGAGGGATAAGCAGTACTTC.

The chain uses TRBV7-6 and TRBJ1-3; D not resolved. The length of the CDR3 is 12 residues. Trimming took 1 base from V and 6 from J, leaving 4 bases between them. In germline, CDR1 is SGHVS, CDR2 FNYEAQ. The chain's CDR3 is CASSLVPNTIYF. CDR3 coding DNA: TGTGCCAGCAGCTTAGTCCCAAACACCATATATTTT.

The sample holds a few counts of this clonotype. The chain employs TRBV10-3 and TRBJ2-6; D is unclear. The CDR3 loop spans 14 amino acids. Germline V gives CDR1 ENHRY, CDR2 SYGVKD. V lost 4 bases and J lost 0, with 4 bases in between. DNA of the CDR3: TGTGCCATCAGTGTCGGCTCTGGGGCCAACGTCCTGACTTTC. Protein product: CAISVGSGANVLTF.